This note documents a single T cell receptor beta chain sequence. The record originates from a study of T cells after somatic rescue of genetic block. Only in-frame clones appear in the TCRdb table, and some are missing; sequencing was by immunoSEQ multiplex PCR. The data hold tens of thousands of clones, with 90% to 97% observed a single time. Germline lookup yields CDR1 SNHLY and CDR2 FYNNEI. V was pared by 6 bases and J by 7 bases, with 12 bases between. The CDR3 spans 12 residues. The gene calls are TRBV2 and TRBJ1-1; D ambiguous. The sequenced material came from peripheral blood mononuclear cells (PBMCs). The clonotype originates from a child younger than two. The CDR3 sequence is CASRRLFGEAFF. CDR3 DNA: TGTGCCAGCAGGAGACTCTTTGGTGAAGCTTTCTTT.